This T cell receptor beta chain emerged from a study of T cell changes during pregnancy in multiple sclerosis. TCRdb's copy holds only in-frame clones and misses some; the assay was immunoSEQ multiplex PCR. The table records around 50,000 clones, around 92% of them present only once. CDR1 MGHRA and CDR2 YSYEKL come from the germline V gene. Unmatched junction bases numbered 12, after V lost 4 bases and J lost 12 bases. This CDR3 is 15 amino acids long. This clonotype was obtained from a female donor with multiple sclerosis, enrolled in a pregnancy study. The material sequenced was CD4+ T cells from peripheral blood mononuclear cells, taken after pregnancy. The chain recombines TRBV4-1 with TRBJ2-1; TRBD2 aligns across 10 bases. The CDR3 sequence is CASSPEERGGRGQFF. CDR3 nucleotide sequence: TGCGCCAGCAGCCCCGAGGAGCGGGGGGGCCGAGGGCAGTTCTTC.